Included here is one TCR beta chain sequence, with context. What it recognizes is unknown. This CDR3 is also generated by other DNA sequences in the sample. This specimen comes from a study of shared clonotypes between healthy human individuals. General study findings and limits: Roughly 5% of naive CD4 clonotypes were common to a handful of donors. Naive subsets, compared against memory subsets, generally had larger estimated richness values.

The table came from immunoSEQ multiplex PCR; TCRdb's copy has only in-frame clones and leaves some out. The top ten hold about 0.41% of the sample, which has approximately 2.3 million clones, over 90% seen once. From CD4+ cells came CD45RA+ naive and CD45RA-negative memory subsets. The CDR3 loop spans 14 amino acids. V gave up 4 bases and J gave up 3 bases; unmatched junction bases: 4. Germline CDR1 SGHRS, CDR2 YFSETQ. Sample: naive CD4+ T cells from PBMCs. Subset here: CD45RA+ positively selected. The TCR comes from a man aged 18 to 30 in good health. Some clones in this sample may be carry-over from other donors' samples. The chain couples TRBV5-1 to TRBJ1-1; 9 bases are a match to TRBD1. The CDR3 loop reads CASSAQGADTEAFF. The CDR3 DNA reads TGCGCCAGCAGCGCACAGGGGGCTGACACTGAAGCTTTCTTT.